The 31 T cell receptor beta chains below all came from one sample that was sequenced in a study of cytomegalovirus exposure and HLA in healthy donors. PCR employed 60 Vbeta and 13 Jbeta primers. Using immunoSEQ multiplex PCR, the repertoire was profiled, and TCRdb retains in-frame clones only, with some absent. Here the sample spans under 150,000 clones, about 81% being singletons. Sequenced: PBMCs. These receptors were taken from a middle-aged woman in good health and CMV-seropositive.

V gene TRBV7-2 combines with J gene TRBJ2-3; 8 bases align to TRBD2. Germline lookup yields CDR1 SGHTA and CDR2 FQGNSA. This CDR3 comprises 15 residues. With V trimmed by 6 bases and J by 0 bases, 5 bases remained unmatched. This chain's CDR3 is CASRVLAGSTDTQYF. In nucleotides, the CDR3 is TGTGCCAGCAGAGTTCTAGCGGGTAGCACAGATACGCAGTATTTT.

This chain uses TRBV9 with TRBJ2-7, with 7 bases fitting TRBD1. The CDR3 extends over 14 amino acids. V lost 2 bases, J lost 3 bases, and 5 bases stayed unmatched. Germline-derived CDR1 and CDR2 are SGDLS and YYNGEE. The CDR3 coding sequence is TGTGCCAGCAGCGTGGGGACAGAAGACTACGAGCAGTACTTC. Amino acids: CASSVGTEDYEQYF. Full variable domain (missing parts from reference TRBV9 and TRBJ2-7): DSGVTQTPKHLITATGQRVTLRCSPRSGDLSVYWYQQSLDQGLQFLIQYYNGEERAKGNILERFSAQQFPDLHSELNLSSLELGDSALYFCASSVGTEDYEQYFGPGTRLTVT.

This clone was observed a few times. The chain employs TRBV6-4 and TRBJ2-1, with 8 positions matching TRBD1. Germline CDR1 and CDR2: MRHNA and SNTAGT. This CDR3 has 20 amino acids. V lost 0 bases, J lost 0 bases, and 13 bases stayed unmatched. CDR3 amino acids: CASSDSGRAGGSSSYNEQFF. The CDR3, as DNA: TGTGCCAGCAGTGACTCGGGTAGGGCAGGGGGCTCGAGCTCCTACAATGAGCAGTTCTTC.

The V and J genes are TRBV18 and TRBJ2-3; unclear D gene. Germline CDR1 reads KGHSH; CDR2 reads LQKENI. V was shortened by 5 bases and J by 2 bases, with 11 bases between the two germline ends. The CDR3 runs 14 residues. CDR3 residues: CASSNVRSTDTQYF. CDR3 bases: TGTGCCAGCTCAAATGTCAGGTCCACAGATACGCAGTATTTT.

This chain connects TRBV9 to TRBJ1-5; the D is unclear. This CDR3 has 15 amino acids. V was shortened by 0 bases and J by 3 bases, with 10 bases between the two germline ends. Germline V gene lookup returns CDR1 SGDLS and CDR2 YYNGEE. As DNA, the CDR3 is TGTGCCAGCAGCGTAGAGGGAGGGTACAATCAGCCCCAGCATTTT. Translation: CASSVEGGYNQPQHF.

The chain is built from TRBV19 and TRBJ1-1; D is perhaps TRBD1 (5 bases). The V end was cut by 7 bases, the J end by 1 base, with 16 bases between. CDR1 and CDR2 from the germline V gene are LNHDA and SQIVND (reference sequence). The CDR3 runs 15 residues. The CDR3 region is CASTLLDRPNTEAFF. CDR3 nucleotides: TGTGCCAGTACCCTCCTCGACAGACCGAACACTGAAGCTTTCTTT. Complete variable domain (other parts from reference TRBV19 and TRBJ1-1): DGGITQSPKYLFRKEGQNVTLSCEQNLNHDAMYWYRQDPGQGLRLIYYSQIVNDFQKGDIAEGYSVSREKKESFPLTVTSAQKNPTAFYLCASTLLDRPNTEAFFGQGTRLTVV.

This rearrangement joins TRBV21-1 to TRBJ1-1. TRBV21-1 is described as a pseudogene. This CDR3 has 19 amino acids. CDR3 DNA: TGTGCCAGCAGCAAATTGAAAACTGAGCGGGTGGGGGTGAACACTGAAGCTTTCTTT. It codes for CASSKLKTERVGVNTEAFF.

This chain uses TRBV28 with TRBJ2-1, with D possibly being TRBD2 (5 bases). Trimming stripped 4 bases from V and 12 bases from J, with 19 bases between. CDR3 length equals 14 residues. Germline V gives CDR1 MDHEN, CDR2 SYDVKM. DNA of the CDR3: TGTGCCAGCAGTTACCAAATCACGGGGAGCGGGCAGTTCTTC. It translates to CASSYQITGSGQFF.

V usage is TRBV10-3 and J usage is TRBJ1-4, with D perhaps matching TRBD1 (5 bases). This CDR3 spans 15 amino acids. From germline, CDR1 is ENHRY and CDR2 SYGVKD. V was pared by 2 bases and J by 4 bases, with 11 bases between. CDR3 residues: CAISEREGLNEKLFF. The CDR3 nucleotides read TGTGCCATCAGTGAGAGAGAGGGACTTAATGAAAAACTGTTTTTT.

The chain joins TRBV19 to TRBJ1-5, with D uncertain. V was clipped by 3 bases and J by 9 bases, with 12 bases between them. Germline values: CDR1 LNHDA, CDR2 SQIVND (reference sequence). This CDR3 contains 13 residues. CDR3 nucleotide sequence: TGTGCCAGTAGTATGAAGCTCTGGAGGCCCCAGCATTTT. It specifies CASSMKLWRPQHF.

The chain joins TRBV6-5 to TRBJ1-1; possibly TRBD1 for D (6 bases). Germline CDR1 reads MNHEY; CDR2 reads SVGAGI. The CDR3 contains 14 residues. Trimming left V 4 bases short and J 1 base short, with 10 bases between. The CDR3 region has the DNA TGTGCCAGCAGTTCACAGGGTGGGAACACTGAAGCTTTCTTT. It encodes CASSSQGGNTEAFF.

In nucleotides, the CDR3 is TGTGCCAGCAGCCCCCTCGGGCAGGGGGGAAAATACGAGCAGTACTTC. Its protein product is CASSPLGQGGKYEQYF. The V and J genes are TRBV13 and TRBJ2-7, with D perhaps TRBD1 (7 bases). The CDR3 sequence is 16 residues long. Trimming stripped 5 bases from V and 4 bases from J, with 21 bases between. Germline V gene lookup returns CDR1 PRHDT and CDR2 FYEKMQ (reference sequence).

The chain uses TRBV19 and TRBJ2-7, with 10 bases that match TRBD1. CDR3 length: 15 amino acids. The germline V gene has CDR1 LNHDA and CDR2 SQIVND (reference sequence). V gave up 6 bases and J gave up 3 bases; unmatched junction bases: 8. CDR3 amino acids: CASRDGQGVDYEQYF. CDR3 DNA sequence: TGTGCCAGTAGGGACGGACAGGGGGTCGACTACGAGCAGTACTTC.

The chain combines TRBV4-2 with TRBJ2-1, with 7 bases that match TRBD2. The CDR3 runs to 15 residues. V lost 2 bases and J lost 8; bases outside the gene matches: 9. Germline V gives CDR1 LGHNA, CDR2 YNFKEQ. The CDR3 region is CASSQPVGGPHEQFF. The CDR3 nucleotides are TGTGCCAGCAGCCAACCAGTGGGAGGGCCACATGAGCAGTTCTTC.

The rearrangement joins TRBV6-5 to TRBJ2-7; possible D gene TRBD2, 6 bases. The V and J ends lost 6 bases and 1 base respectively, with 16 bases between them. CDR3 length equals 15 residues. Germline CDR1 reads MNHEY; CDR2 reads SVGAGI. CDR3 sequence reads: CASRGAGLESYEQYF. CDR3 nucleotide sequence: TGTGCCAGCAGAGGAGCGGGTCTGGAATCCTACGAGCAGTACTTC.

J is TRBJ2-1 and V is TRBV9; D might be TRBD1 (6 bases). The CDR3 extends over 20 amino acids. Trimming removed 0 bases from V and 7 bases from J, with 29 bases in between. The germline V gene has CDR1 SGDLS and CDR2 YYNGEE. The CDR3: CASSVASQGWVGGSDNEQFF. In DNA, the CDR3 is TGTGCCAGCAGCGTAGCGTCCCAGGGGTGGGTTGGGGGATCGGATAATGAGCAGTTCTTC.

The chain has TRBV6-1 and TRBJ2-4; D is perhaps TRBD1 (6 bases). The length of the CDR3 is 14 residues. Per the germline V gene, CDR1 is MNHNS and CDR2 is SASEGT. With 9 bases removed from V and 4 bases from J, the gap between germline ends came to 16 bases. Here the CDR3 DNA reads TGTGCCAGTGACGAGGGGGTCGCTAAAAACATTCAGTACTTC. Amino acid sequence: CASDEGVAKNIQYF.

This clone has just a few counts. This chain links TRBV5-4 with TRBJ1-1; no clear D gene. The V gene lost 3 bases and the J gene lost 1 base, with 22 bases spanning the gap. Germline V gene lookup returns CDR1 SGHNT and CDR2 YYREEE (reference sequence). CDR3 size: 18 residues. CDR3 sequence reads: CASSYDRWQPRGNTEAFF. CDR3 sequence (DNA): TGTGCCAGCAGCTACGACCGGTGGCAGCCGAGAGGGAACACTGAAGCTTTCTTT.

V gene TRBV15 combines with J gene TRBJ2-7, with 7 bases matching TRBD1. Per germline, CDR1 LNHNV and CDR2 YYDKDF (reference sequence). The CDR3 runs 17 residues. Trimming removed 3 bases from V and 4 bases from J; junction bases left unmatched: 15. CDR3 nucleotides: TGTGCCACCAGCAGGGAACGACTCCGGGGACAGACTTACGAGCAGTACTTC. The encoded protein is CATSRERLRGQTYEQYF.

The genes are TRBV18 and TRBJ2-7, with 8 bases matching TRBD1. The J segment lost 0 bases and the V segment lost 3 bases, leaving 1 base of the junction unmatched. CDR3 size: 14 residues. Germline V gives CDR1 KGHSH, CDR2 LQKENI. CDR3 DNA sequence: TGTGCCAGCTCACCGGGACAGGCCTCCTACGAGCAGTACTTC. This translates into CASSPGQASYEQYF.

CDR3: CASSDAGQGVRWTGELFF. Here the CDR3 DNA reads TGTGCCAGCAGTGACGCGGGACAGGGGGTACGGTGGACCGGGGAGCTGTTTTTT. V and J are TRBV2 and TRBJ2-2; the match to TRBD1 covers 11 bases. With 3 bases clipped from V and 5 bases from J, the junction kept 11 bases outside the gene matches. CDR3 size: 18 residues. Germline CDR1 and CDR2: SNHLY and FYNNEI.

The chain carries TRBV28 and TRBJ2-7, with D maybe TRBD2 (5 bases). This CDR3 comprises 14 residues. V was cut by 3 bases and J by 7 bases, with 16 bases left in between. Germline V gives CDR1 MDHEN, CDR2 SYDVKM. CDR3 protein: CASSFPGGGPEQYF. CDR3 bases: TGTGCCAGCAGTTTTCCCGGAGGTGGACCGGAGCAGTACTTC.

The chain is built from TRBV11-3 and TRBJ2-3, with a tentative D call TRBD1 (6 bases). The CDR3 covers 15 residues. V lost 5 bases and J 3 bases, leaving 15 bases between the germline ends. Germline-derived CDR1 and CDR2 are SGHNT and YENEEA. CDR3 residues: CASSQGTSATDTQYF. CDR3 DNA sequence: TGTGCCAGCAGCCAAGGGACATCAGCTACAGATACGCAGTATTTT.

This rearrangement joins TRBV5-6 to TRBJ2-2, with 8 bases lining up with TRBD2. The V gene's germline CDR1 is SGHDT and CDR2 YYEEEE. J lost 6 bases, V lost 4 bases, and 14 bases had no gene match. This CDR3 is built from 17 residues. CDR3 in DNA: TGTGCCAGCAGCGTAGCGGGGTCCTTAAGGATCGCCGGGGAGCTGTTTTTT. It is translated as CASSVAGSLRIAGELFF.

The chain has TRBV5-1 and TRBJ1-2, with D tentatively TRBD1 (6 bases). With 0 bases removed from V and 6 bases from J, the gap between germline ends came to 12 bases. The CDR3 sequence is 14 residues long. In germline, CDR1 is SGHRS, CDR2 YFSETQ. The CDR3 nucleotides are TGCGCCAGCAGCTTGGTACAGGGCGGCGATGGCTACACCTTC. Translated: CASSLVQGGDGYTF.

CDR3 sequence (DNA): TGTGCCAGTACGACAGGGCCTTTCGGCAATCAGCCCCAGCATTTT. Protein: CASTTGPFGNQPQHF. The chain has TRBV2 and TRBJ1-5, with TRBD1 matching over 7 bases. The CDR3 runs 15 residues. Germline V lookup: CDR1 SNHLY, CDR2 FYNNEI. The V gene end was trimmed by 9 bases and the J gene end by 2 bases; junction bases not matched to a gene: 10.

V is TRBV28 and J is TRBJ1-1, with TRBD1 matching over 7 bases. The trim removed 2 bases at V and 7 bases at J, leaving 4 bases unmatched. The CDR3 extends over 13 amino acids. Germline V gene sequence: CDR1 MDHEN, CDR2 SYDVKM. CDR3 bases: TGTGCCAGCAGTTTAGGGACAGACCTTGAAGCTTTCTTT. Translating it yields CASSLGTDLEAFF.

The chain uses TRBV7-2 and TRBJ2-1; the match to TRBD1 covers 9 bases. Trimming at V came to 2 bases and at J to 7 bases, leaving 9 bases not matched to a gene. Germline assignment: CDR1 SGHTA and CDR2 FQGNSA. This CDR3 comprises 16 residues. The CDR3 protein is CASSLNLGTGYNEQFF. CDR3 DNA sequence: TGTGCCAGCAGCTTAAATCTGGGGACAGGGTATAATGAGCAGTTCTTC. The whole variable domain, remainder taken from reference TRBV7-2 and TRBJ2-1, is GAGVSQSPSNKVTEKGKDVELRCDPISGHTALYWYRQSLGQGLEFLIYFQGNSAPDKSGLPSDRFSAERTGGSVSTLTIQRTQQEDSAVYLCASSLNLGTGYNEQFFGPGTRLTVL.

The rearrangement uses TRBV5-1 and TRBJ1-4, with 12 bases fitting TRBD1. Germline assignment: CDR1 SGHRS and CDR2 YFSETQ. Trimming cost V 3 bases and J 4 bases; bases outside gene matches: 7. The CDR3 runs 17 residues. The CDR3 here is CASSSGQGAPGNEKLFF. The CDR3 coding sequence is TGCGCCAGCAGCTCGGGACAGGGGGCGCCGGGTAATGAAAAACTGTTTTTT.

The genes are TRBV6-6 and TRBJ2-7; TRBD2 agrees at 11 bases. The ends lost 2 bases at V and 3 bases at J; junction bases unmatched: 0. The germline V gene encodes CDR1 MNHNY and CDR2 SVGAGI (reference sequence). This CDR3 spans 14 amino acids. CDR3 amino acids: CASSYGLAGYEQYF. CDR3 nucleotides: TGTGCCAGCAGTTACGGACTAGCGGGCTACGAGCAGTACTTC.

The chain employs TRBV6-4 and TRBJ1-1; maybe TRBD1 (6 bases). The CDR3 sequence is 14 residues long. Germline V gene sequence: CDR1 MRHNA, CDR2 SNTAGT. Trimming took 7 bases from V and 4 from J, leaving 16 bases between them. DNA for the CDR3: TGTGCCAGCAAGGAGCAGGGGTTGGGCACTGAAGCTTTCTTT. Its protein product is CASKEQGLGTEAFF.